These T cell receptor beta chains were read from a single sample in a study of cytomegalovirus exposure and HLA in healthy donors. Clones were read by immunoSEQ multiplex PCR, and TCRdb kept only the in-frame ones, dropping some. The table shows about 130,000 clones, with 75% to 80% occurring only once. Sequencing was done on a sample of PBMCs. These receptors were obtained from a male donor in good health and CMV-seronegative. The CDR3 runs from the conserved cysteine through the conserved F or W. Each record gives: D gene, CDR3 length, V gene, clone size, J gene, CDR3 protein, CDR3 DNA. A D gene is named only where the DNA matches it firmly. Size is stated for part of the rows, as once, few or many counts, or as a class when the clone is expanded.

TRBD2,17,TRBV11-2,few,TRBJ2-1,CASSLDQLAGGTYEQFF,TGTGCCAGCAGCTTAGATCAACTAGCGGGGGGGACTTATGAGCAGTTCTTC
.,16,TRBV5-1,.,TRBJ1-1,CASSTGERALNTEAFF,TGCGCCAGCAGCACCGGGGAAAGGGCCCTGAACACTGAAGCTTTCTTT
TRBD2,14,TRBV7-2,.,TRBJ2-3,CASSLDPPGGTQYF,TGTGCCAGCAGCTTGGACCCCCCCGGGGGGACGCAGTATTTT
TRBD1,15,TRBV5-4,.,TRBJ2-3,CASSLMTGLTDTQYF,TGTGCCAGCAGCTTGATGACAGGGCTCACAGATACGCAGTATTTT
TRBD2,15,TRBV13,.,TRBJ2-1,CASSPEVLAGNEQFF,TGTGCCAGCAGCCCGGAGGTCCTAGCGGGGAATGAGCAGTTCTTC
.,14,TRBV7-2,few,TRBJ1-1,CASSPRSGVSEAFF,TGTGCCAGCAGCCCCCGCTCAGGGGTGAGTGAAGCTTTCTTT
.,15,TRBV11-3,.,TRBJ2-7,CASSLAPGTAREQYF,TGTGCCAGCAGCTTAGCCCCCGGTACAGCCCGCGAGCAGTACTTC
.,13,TRBV27,.,TRBJ2-7,CASSLPADYEQYF,TGTGCCAGCAGTTTACCCGCGGACTACGAGCAGTACTTC
.,14,TRBV9,.,TRBJ1-1,CASSVGGGGTEAFF,TGTGCCAGCAGCGTAGGGGGGGGCGGCACTGAAGCTTTCTTT
.,12,TRBV30,.,TRBJ2-7,CAWSRVSYEQYF,TGTGCCTGGAGTCGGGTTAGCTACGAGCAGTACTTC
.,15,TRBV19,.,TRBJ1-1,CASSIPDRWNTEAFF,TGTGCCAGTAGTATCCCCGACAGGTGGAACACTGAAGCTTTCTTT
.,12,TRBV6-1,.,TRBJ1-2,CASLTRGYGYTF,TGTGCCAGCCTTACCCGCGGGTATGGCTACACCTTC